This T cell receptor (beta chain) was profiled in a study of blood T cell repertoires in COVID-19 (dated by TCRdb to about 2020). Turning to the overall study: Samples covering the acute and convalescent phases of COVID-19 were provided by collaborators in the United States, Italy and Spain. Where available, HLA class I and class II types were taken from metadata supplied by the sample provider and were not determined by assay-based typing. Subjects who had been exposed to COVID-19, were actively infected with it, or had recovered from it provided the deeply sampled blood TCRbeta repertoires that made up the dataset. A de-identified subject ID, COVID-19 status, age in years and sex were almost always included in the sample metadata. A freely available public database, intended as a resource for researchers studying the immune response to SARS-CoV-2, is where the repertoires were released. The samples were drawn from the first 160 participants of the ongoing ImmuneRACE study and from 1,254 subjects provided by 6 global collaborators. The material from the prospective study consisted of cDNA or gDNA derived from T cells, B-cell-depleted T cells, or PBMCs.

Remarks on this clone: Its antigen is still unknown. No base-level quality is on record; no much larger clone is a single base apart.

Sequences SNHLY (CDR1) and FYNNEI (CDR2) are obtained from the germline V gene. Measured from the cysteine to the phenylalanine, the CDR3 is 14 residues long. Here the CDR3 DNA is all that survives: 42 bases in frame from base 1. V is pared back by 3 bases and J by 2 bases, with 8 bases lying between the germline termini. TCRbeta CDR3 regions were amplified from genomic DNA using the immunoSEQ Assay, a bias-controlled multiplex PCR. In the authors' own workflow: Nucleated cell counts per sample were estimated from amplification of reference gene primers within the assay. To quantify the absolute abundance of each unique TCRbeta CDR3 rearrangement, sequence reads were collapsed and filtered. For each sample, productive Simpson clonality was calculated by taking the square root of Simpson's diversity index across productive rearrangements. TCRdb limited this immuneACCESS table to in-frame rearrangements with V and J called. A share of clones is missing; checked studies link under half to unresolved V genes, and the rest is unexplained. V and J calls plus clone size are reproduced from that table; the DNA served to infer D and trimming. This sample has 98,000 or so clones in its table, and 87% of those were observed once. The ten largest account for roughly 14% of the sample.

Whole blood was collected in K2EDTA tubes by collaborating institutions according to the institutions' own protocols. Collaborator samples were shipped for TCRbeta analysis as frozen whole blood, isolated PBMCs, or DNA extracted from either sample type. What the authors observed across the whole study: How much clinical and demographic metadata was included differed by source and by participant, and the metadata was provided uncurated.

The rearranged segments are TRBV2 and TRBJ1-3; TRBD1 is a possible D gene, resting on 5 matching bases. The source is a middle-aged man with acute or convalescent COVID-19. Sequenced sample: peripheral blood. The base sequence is TGTGCCAGCAGTGAGGGGGGGGCTGGAAACACCATATATTTT. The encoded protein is CASSEGGAGNTIYF.